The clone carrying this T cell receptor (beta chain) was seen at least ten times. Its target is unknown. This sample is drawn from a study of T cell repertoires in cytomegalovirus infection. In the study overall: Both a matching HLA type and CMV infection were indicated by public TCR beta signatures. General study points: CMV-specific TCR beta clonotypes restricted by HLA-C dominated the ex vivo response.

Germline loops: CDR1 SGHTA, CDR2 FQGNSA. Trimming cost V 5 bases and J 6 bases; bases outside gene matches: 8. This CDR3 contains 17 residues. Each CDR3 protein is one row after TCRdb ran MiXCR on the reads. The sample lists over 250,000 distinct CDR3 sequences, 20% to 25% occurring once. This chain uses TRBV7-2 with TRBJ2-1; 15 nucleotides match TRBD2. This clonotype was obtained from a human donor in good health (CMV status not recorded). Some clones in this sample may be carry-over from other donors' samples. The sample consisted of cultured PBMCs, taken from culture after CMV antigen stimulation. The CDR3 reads CASSRGLAGGSVNEQFF. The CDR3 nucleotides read TGTGCCAGCAGCCGGGGACTAGCGGGAGGCAGCGTCAATGAGCAGTTCTTC.